This note documents a single T cell receptor (beta chain) sequence. Its matching antigen is unknown. The CDR3 has 12 amino acids. Germline CDR1 is SQVTM and CDR2 is ANQGSEA. Trimming shortened V by 6 bases and J by 8 bases, and 16 bases separated the two germline ends. This entry is derived from a study of cytomegalovirus exposure and HLA in healthy donors. Study findings and constraints: Overall, around 150 TCR beta chains were annotated as cytomegalovirus-associated.

Use of 60 Vbeta and 13 Jbeta primers characterized the PCR. The repertoire was sequenced with immunoSEQ multiplex PCR; TCRdb's copy has only in-frame clones and lacks some. Its clone listing holds 150,000 to 250,000 clones. This TCR was sampled from a boy between 10 and 17 years old in good health and CMV-seronegative. The chain has TRBV29-1 and TRBJ1-2, with D perhaps matching TRBD1 (6 bases). The sequencing sample was made of PBMCs. The CDR3 DNA reads TGCAGCGTCTACAGGGATACACAAGGCTACACCTTC. Its translation is CSVYRDTQGYTF. Variable domain in full (rest from reference TRBV29-1 and TRBJ1-2): SAVISQKPSRDICQRGTSLTIQCQVDSQVTMMFWYRQQPGQSLTLIATANQGSEATYESGFVIDKFPISRPNLTFSTLTVSNMSPEDSSIYLCSVYRDTQGYTFGSGTRLTVV.